This TCR beta chain derives from a study of radiotherapy plus CTLA-4 blockade in lung cancer. Study-wide points: Radiotherapy plus ipilimumab was followed by expansion in blood of tumor-derived TCR clones.

A note on this clone: Antigen specificity is unknown.

Germline-derived CDR1 and CDR2 are GTSNPN and SVGIG (reference sequence). CDR3 size: 16 residues. With 0 bases clipped from V and 10 bases from J, the junction kept 11 bases outside the gene matches. Assay used: immunoSEQ multiplex PCR; TCRdb lists only in-frame clones, some missing. Here the sample spans tens of thousands of clones, about three quarters being singletons. The rearrangement uses TRBV30 and TRBJ2-3; 12 positions agree with TRBD2. The specimen comprised peripheral blood, sampled from a patient treated with radiotherapy plus ipilimumab. The sequence was obtained from a human donor with non-small cell lung cancer whose response to radiotherapy plus ipilimumab could not be evaluated. For the CDR3, the DNA is TGTGCCTGGAGTGTCGGGAGACTAGCGGGAGACGGTGCGCAGTATTTT. Protein: CAWSVGRLAGDGAQYF.